Included here is one TCR beta chain sequence, with context. Its recognized antigen is unknown. Base qualities are not recorded, but no much larger clone differs from it by a single base. The CDR1 and CDR2 encoded by the germline V gene are SGHTS and YDEGEE. The CDR3 contains 18 residues, cysteine and phenylalanine counted. Solely the CDR3 DNA is kept, with 54 bases framed from the first base. After removal of 0 bases from V and 5 bases from J, the junction retains 12 bases not matched to a gene. This sample is drawn from a study of blood T cell repertoires in COVID-19 (dated by TCRdb to 2020 to 2022). With regard to the full study: The collaborator samples originated in the United States, Italy and Spain and spanned the acute and convalescent phases of COVID-19. The prospective study material was composed of cDNA or gDNA derived from T cells, B-cell-depleted T cells, or PBMCs. Deeply sampled blood TCRbeta repertoires from subjects exposed to, actively infected with, or recovered from COVID-19 were included in the dataset. The repertoires were released in a freely available public database intended as a resource for research on the immune response to SARS-CoV-2. The samples were drawn from the first 160 participants of the ongoing ImmuneRACE study and from 950 to 1,500 subjects provided by 6 global collaborators. The sample metadata nearly always contained a de-identified subject ID, COVID-19 status, age in years and sex. Where available, HLA class I and class II types were taken from metadata supplied by the sample provider and were not determined by assay-based typing.

Participants in the prospective study were enrolled through a virtual design, were aged roughly 18 to 90 years, and lived in about 25 United States geographic areas. Cohort assignment in the prospective study relied on participant-reported clinical history from a screening survey and a study questionnaire. Exposed participants had been in contact with someone with a PCR-confirmed or clinician-diagnosed COVID-19 case within 2 weeks of study entry. Mobile phlebotomists in the prospective study collected whole blood, serum and a nasopharyngeal or oropharyngeal swab from every participant. Prospective study participants could optionally give additional blood draws and questionnaires over an approximately 2-month period. Before DNA extraction, blood samples from the prospective study were shipped at room temperature or frozen. Broad study findings and their caveats: The quantity of clinical and demographic metadata differed by source and by participant and was supplied without curation.

TCRbeta CDR3 regions were amplified from genomic DNA using the immunoSEQ Assay, a bias-controlled multiplex PCR. For the original study's pipeline: The number of nucleated cells in each sample was estimated by amplification of reference gene primers within the assay. To quantify the absolute abundance of each unique TCRbeta CDR3 rearrangement, sequence reads were collapsed and filtered. For each sample, productive Simpson clonality was calculated by taking the square root of Simpson's diversity index across productive rearrangements. The immuneACCESS repertoire file appears here via TCRdb, limited to in-frame rearrangements. These files lack a portion of the clones; in checked studies, under half of the deficit traces to unresolved V genes, and the cause of the others is not known. From that table come the V and J calls and clone size; the DNA was used to work out D and trimming. The sample table records 300,000 to 350,000 clones; 88% of these occur just once. Of the sample, approximately 1% is held by the ten largest clones.

The chain joins TRBV5-8 to TRBJ2-1, and 9 junction bases match TRBD2. This sequence originates from a woman between 25 and 40 years old who had been exposed to COVID-19. Sequenced input: PBMCs or T cells enriched from blood (not recorded which). The nucleotide sequence is TGTGCCAGCAGCTTGGTACTAGCGGGCGGTTATCTCGACAATGAGCAGTTCTTC. This yields the protein CASSLVLAGGYLDNEQFF.